The 30 T cell receptor beta chains reported below all come from one sample, sequenced in a study of blood T cell repertoires in COVID-19. Data came from immunoSEQ multiplex PCR; TCRdb stores just in-frame clones and leaves some out. The sample lists about 110,000 clones; 70% to 90% were seen once. The sequenced sample consisted of peripheral blood. All receptors come from a human donor in a cohort sampled during active COVID-19.

The chain combines TRBV6-5 with TRBJ1-6; D is possibly TRBD1 (6 bases). The V and J ends lost 6 bases and 6 bases respectively, with 12 bases between them. The germline CDR1 and CDR2 sequences are MNHEY and SVGAGI. This CDR3 contains 14 residues. The CDR3 protein is CASRTGQINSPLHF. The CDR3, as DNA: TGTGCCAGCAGGACTGGACAGATTAATTCACCCCTCCACTTT.

This chain joins TRBV19 and TRBJ1-2, with TRBD1 matching 9 bases. V gave up 7 bases and J gave up 2 bases; unmatched junction bases: 11. Germline values: CDR1 LNHDA, CDR2 SQIVND (reference sequence). CDR3 size: 16 residues. This CDR3 is CASNSLPGQGNYGYTF. In nucleotides, the CDR3 is TGTGCCAGTAACTCCCTCCCGGGACAGGGAAACTATGGCTACACCTTC.

This clone was observed a handful of times. This chain uses TRBV5-8 with TRBJ2-5, with 7 bases lining up with TRBD1. The CDR3 extends over 14 amino acids. From germline, CDR1 is SGHTS and CDR2 YDEGEE. The V segment lost 0 bases and the J segment 4 bases; nucleotides outside the gene matches: 3. CDR3 sequence reads: CASSLGQGRETQYF. CDR3 nucleotide sequence: TGTGCCAGCAGCTTGGGACAGGGTCGAGAGACCCAGTACTTC.

The genes are TRBV3-1 (or the pseudogene TRBV3-2) and TRBJ2-2, with TRBD1 identical over 7 bases. Unmatched junction bases numbered 8, after V lost 4 bases and J lost 6 bases. Looked up from germline, CDR1 is LGHDT and CDR2 is YNNKEL (reference sequence). The CDR3 sequence is 15 residues long. In nucleotides, the CDR3 is TGTGCCAGCAGCCGACAGGGAAGGTCGGCCGGGGAGCTGTTTTTT. Encoded protein: CASSRQGRSAGELFF.

A single count supports this clone. The V and J genes are TRBV2 and TRBJ2-1, with D perhaps matching TRBD2 (5 bases). Germline CDR1 reads SNHLY; CDR2 reads FYNNEI. This CDR3 region has 18 residues. V lost 1 base and J lost 6, with 22 bases in between. For the CDR3, the DNA is TGTGCCAGCAGTGAAGTTGAAAGGAGACTACGCGGTGGCAATGAGCAGTTCTTC. As protein: CASSEVERRLRGGNEQFF.

The chain combines TRBV28 with TRBJ1-5; 10 bases line up with TRBD1. V trimming: 5 bases; J trimming: 6 bases; junction bases outside the gene matches: 7. Germline CDR1 MDHEN, CDR2 SYDVKM. The CDR3 extends over 15 amino acids. The CDR3 loop is CASSTGQGKSQPQHF. The CDR3 DNA reads TGTGCCAGCAGTACGGGACAGGGGAAGAGTCAGCCCCAGCATTTT.

CDR3 region: CASSVLVSGRLAYNEQFF. In DNA form, the CDR3 reads TGTGCCAGCAGCGTATTGGTTAGCGGGAGGCTAGCCTACAATGAGCAGTTCTTC. This rearrangement joins TRBV9 to TRBJ2-1, with 10 positions matching TRBD2. Germline CDR1 SGDLS, CDR2 YYNGEE. The J segment lost 2 bases and the V segment lost 1 base, leaving 9 bases of the junction unmatched. This CDR3 region has 18 residues.

The genes are TRBV10-1 and TRBJ1-2; tentative D call: TRBD1 (6 bases). The germline V gene has CDR1 WNHNN and CDR2 SYGVQD (reference sequence). This CDR3 has 13 amino acids. The germline V and J ends were trimmed by 5 bases and 2 bases, with 9 bases remaining between them. For the CDR3, the DNA is TGCGCCAGCAGTATGGACAGAAACTATGGCTACACCTTC. As protein: CASSMDRNYGYTF.

Turning to this clone: Other DNA sequences of this sample code for an identical CDR3. The chain is built from TRBV6-5 and TRBJ1-3; D remains ambiguous. From germline, CDR1 is MNHEY and CDR2 SVGAGI. There are 14 residues in the CDR3. V lost 5 bases, J lost 0 bases, and 8 bases lay in between. CDR3 sequence reads: CASSRGNSGNTIYF. CDR3 nucleotide sequence: TGTGCCAGCAGTCGAGGGAACTCTGGAAACACCATATATTTT.

This chain connects TRBV5-1 to TRBJ2-3, with D possibly TRBD1 on 6 matching bases. Looked up from germline, CDR1 is SGHRS and CDR2 is YFSETQ. The CDR3 length is 12 residues. Trimming took 5 bases from V and 3 from J, leaving 7 bases between them. The DNA of the CDR3 is TGCGCCAGCAGTGGGACAACAGATACGCAGTATTTT. It yields the protein CASSGTTDTQYF.

The chain uses TRBV7-9 and TRBJ1-4; D gene uncertain. V lost 0 bases and J lost 8, with 13 bases in between. CDR1 and CDR2 (germline): SEHNR, FQNEAQ (reference sequence). This CDR3 region has 15 residues. The CDR3 sequence is CASSLATGGHEKLFF. The CDR3 bases are TGTGCCAGCAGCTTAGCTACCGGTGGTCACGAAAAACTGTTTTTT.

The rearrangement links TRBV7-8 to TRBJ2-7, with 9 bases matching TRBD1. CDR1 SGHVS and CDR2 FQNEAQ come from the germline V gene. Unmatched junction bases numbered 3, after V lost 1 base and J lost 2 bases. The length of the CDR3 is 15 residues. CDR3 sequence reads: CASSLVTGGPYEQYF. The CDR3 nucleotides are TGTGCCAGCAGCTTAGTGACAGGGGGGCCCTACGAGCAGTACTTC.

V usage is TRBV3-1 (or the pseudogene TRBV3-2) and J usage is TRBJ2-3, with a tentative D call TRBD2 (5 bases). V was trimmed by 1 base and J by 2 bases, leaving 13 bases between them. The CDR3 covers 16 residues. Germline-derived CDR1 and CDR2 are LGHDT and YNNKEL (reference sequence). The CDR3 region is CASSQVAGSNTDTQYF. In DNA, the CDR3 is TGTGCCAGCAGCCAAGTTGCGGGCTCAAACACAGATACGCAGTATTTT.

This clone is a singleton in its sample. The chain is built from TRBV11-2 and TRBJ2-7; 8 bases are a match to TRBD2. V shed 4 bases, J shed 2 bases, and the junction held 10 bases outside the gene matches. Germline V lookup: CDR1 SGHAT, CDR2 FQNNGV. The CDR3 consists of 16 residues. CDR3 sequence reads: CASSWGSGSRAYEQYF. CDR3 nucleotide sequence: TGTGCCAGCAGCTGGGGCAGCGGGAGTCGAGCCTACGAGCAGTACTTC.

The chain couples TRBV30 to TRBJ1-5; D not resolved. CDR1 GTSNPN and CDR2 SVGIG come from the germline V gene (reference sequence). The CDR3 has 21 residues. Trimming took 4 bases from V and 1 from J, leaving 32 bases between them. The CDR3 here is CAWIIIWAPHLFKLSNQPQHF. The CDR3 DNA reads as TGTGCCTGGATTATAATTTGGGCACCCCACCTTTTTAAACTGAGCAATCAGCCCCAGCATTTT.

The chain combines TRBV2 with TRBJ2-5; weak D call: TRBD1 (5 bases). Germline V CDR1 and CDR2: SNHLY, FYNNEI. Between the trimmed V and J ends, which lost 1 base and 4 bases, there was a span of 7 bases. This CDR3 has 13 amino acids. CDR3 sequence: CASSEEGRETQYF. CDR3 sequence (DNA): TGTGCCAGCAGTGAAGAGGGGCGAGAGACCCAGTACTTC.

This chain uses TRBV12-3 or TRBV12-4 with TRBJ1-2; no firm D call. Trimming left V 0 bases short and J 8 bases short, with 7 bases between. CDR3 length: 12 residues. CDR3 region: CASSLARVGYTF. CDR3 nucleotides: TGTGCCAGCAGTTTAGCGCGGGTAGGCTACACCTTC.

This clone was seen a single time. The chain links TRBV6-5 to TRBJ1-3, with TRBD1 identical over 8 bases. Looked up from germline, CDR1 is MNHEY and CDR2 is SVGAGI. Trimming cost V 6 bases and J 0 bases; bases outside gene matches: 4. This CDR3 is built from 15 residues. CDR3 bases: TGTGCCAGCAGGGGGGACAGGCGCTCTGGAAACACCATATATTTT. The encoded protein is CASRGDRRSGNTIYF.

The J gene is TRBJ2-5, the V gene TRBV5-6; TRBD2 agrees at 10 bases. Germline assignment: CDR1 SGHDT and CDR2 YYEEEE. The junction had 13 bases not matched to a gene; V was cut back by 3 bases and J by 5 bases. The CDR3 sequence is 17 residues long. The CDR3 sequence: CASSSGLAGVGLETQYF. CDR3 bases: TGTGCCAGCAGCTCGGGGCTAGCGGGAGTAGGGTTGGAGACCCAGTACTTC.

The chain combines TRBV6-1 with TRBJ2-7; D perhaps matches TRBD2 (6 bases). Trimming took 2 bases from V and 9 from J, leaving 17 bases between them. The CDR3 totals 14 residues. Germline V gene data show CDR1 as MNHNS and CDR2 as SASEGT. CDR3 sequence (DNA): TGTGCCAGCAGTGAACGTGGACTACAACCCCGGCAGTACTTC. This codes for CASSERGLQPRQYF.

The chain carries TRBV5-4 and TRBJ1-6, with D possibly TRBD1 on 6 matching bases. Germline CDR1 is SGHNT and CDR2 is YYREEE (reference sequence). This CDR3 spans 13 amino acids. V lost 3 bases and J 8 bases, leaving 9 bases between the germline ends. Here the CDR3 reads CASSSAGDSPLHF. The CDR3 DNA sequence: TGTGCCAGCAGCTCGGCAGGGGATTCACCCCTCCACTTT.

This clone was picked up one time. The J gene is TRBJ2-2, the V gene TRBV7-6; D is possibly TRBD1 (5 bases). The V and J ends lost 5 bases and 0 bases respectively, with 13 bases between them. The CDR3 contains 16 residues. CDR1 is SGHVS and CDR2 is FNYEAQ in the germline V gene. Here the CDR3 DNA reads TGTGCCAGCAGCCGTACTGCAGGGTCGAACACCGGGGAGCTGTTTTTT. Its translation: CASSRTAGSNTGELFF.

This clone was observed once. The rearrangement links TRBV7-8 to TRBJ1-3; D ambiguous. Germline V gives CDR1 SGHVS, CDR2 FQNEAQ. Trimming stripped 5 bases from V and 4 bases from J, with 15 bases between. This CDR3 contains 15 residues. The CDR3 DNA reads as TGTGCCAGCAGCCTGGAGGATTCGGGCGGAAACACCATATATTTT. This codes for CASSLEDSGGNTIYF.

This rearrangement joins TRBV28 to TRBJ1-4; D may be TRBD1 (5 bases). The CDR3 loop spans 17 amino acids. V shed 5 bases and J shed 8 bases, with 24 bases lying between them. Germline V gives CDR1 MDHEN, CDR2 SYDVKM. The CDR3 reads CASSTSGRADLGEKLFF. CDR3 sequence (DNA): TGTGCCAGCAGTACCTCAGGCAGGGCGGACCTGGGGGAAAAACTGTTTTTT.

This clone was observed a few times. V usage is TRBV5-8 and J usage is TRBJ1-5; D is unresolved. V dropped 0 bases and J dropped 0 bases, with 7 bases sitting between them. The CDR3 runs 15 residues. From germline, CDR1 is SGHTS and CDR2 YDEGEE. The CDR3 is CASSLADYSNQPQHF. The CDR3 coding sequence is TGTGCCAGCAGCTTGGCCGACTATAGCAATCAGCCCCAGCATTTT.

The chain uses TRBV7-3 and TRBJ2-1; TRBD1 might be the D (6 bases). The CDR3 length is 15 residues. V was pared by 6 bases and J by 7 bases, with 19 bases between. Germline CDR1 and CDR2: SGHTA and FQGTGA. The CDR3 here is CASSLDSLGSNEQFF. The CDR3 region has the DNA TGTGCCAGCAGTTTGGACAGCTTGGGGTCAAATGAGCAGTTCTTC.

This clone was seen a few times. V and J are TRBV2 and TRBJ2-3, with D possibly matching TRBD2 (6 bases). V lost 6 bases, J lost 1 base, and 11 bases lay in between. The CDR3 consists of 14 residues. The germline gives CDR1 SNHLY, CDR2 FYNNEI. The CDR3 coding sequence is TGTGCCAGCAGGGGACTGTCTGGCACAGATACGCAGTATTTT. This encodes CASRGLSGTDTQYF.

The V and J genes are TRBV6-2 or TRBV6-3 and TRBJ2-2; the D gene is possibly TRBD2 (6 bases). V lost 2 bases, J lost 3 bases, and 13 bases lay in between. Per the germline V gene, CDR1 is MNHEY and CDR2 is SVGEGT. The CDR3 is 16 residues long. In nucleotides, the CDR3 is TGTGCCAGCAGTTACCAGCGGGTCTATTACACCGGGGAGCTGTTTTTT. This translates into CASSYQRVYYTGELFF.

The chain has TRBV18 and TRBJ1-6, with unresolved D. V was trimmed by 2 bases and J by 7 bases, leaving 15 bases between them. Germline CDR1 reads KGHSH; CDR2 reads LQKENI. The length of the CDR3 is 16 residues. In DNA form, the CDR3 reads TGTGCCAGCTCACCATCTCCCGGGGTGGCGAATTCACCCCTCCACTTT. It is translated as CASSPSPGVANSPLHF.

The chain joins TRBV3-1 (or the pseudogene TRBV3-2) to TRBJ1-3; 8 nucleotides line up with TRBD1. In germline, CDR1 is LGHDT, CDR2 YNNKEL (reference sequence). After removal of 3 bases from V and 4 bases from J, the junction contained 2 bases not matched to a gene. The CDR3 consists of 14 residues. CDR3 residues: CASSHRDRGNTIYF. The DNA of the CDR3 is TGTGCCAGCAGCCACCGGGACAGGGGAAACACCATATATTTT.